Each of the 4 T cell receptor beta chains below was sequenced from the same sample in a study of Ad26.COV2.S vaccination and SARS-CoV-2 variants. Clones were read by immunoSEQ multiplex PCR, and TCRdb kept only the in-frame ones, dropping some. The sample carries some 500,000 clones, about 88% recorded once. Treatment here: roughly 19 received Ad26.COV2.S at low or high dose, single or two shots; several received placebo; per-sample allocation not given. Specimen acquisition occurred on day 63 following the initial vaccine or placebo injection. The material sequenced was peripheral blood, taken in a trial of Ad26.COV2.S vaccine versus placebo. Source of these receptors: a person between 18 and 65 years old who received the Ad26.COV2.S COVID-19 vaccine or a placebo.

The gene calls are TRBV2 and TRBJ1-5; D is ambiguous. The CDR3 extends over 13 amino acids. Trimming removed 8 bases at V and 0 bases at J, with 8 bases between. Germline loops: CDR1 SNHLY, CDR2 FYNNEI. In DNA form, the CDR3 reads TGTGCCAGCCGCCTACTTAGCAATCAGCCCCAGCATTTT. Encoded protein: CASRLLSNQPQHF.

This sequence joins TRBV4-1 and TRBJ2-1; 7 nucleotides line up with TRBD2. In germline, CDR1 is MGHRA, CDR2 YSYEKL. The CDR3 contains 15 residues. J was trimmed by 4 bases and V by 0 bases; bases with no gene match: 3. CDR3 DNA sequence: TGCGCCAGCAGCCAAGACTCTAGCGGATACAATGAGCAGTTCTTC. Translating it yields CASSQDSSGYNEQFF.

The rearrangement uses TRBV7-8 and TRBJ1-1; tentative D call: TRBD1 (5 bases). V was pared by 1 base and J by 6 bases, with 15 bases between. Germline CDR1 reads SGHVS; CDR2 reads FQNEAQ. This CDR3 has 15 amino acids. CDR3 residues: CASSLGLGGRSEAFF. CDR3 nucleotide sequence: TGTGCCAGCAGCTTAGGTCTCGGGGGTAGGTCTGAAGCTTTCTTT.

The chain carries TRBV27 and TRBJ2-2, with 9 nucleotides matching TRBD1. The CDR3 runs to 17 residues. Looked up from germline, CDR1 is MNHEY and CDR2 is SMNVEV (reference sequence). With V trimmed by 4 bases and J by 6 bases, 12 bases remained unmatched. Written as DNA, the CDR3 is TGTGCCAGCAGTTGGGGGTCTGGGACAGGGTACTCCGGGGAGCTGTTTTTT. It translates to CASSWGSGTGYSGELFF.